The 18 T cell receptor beta chains below all came from one sample that was sequenced in a study of human T cells and chemical hapten exposure. One entry per CDR3 protein, called by TCRdb with MiXCR from the RACE reads. The data show about 100,000 distinct CDR3 sequences, roughly 10% seen once. Specified time point: patch test 1, 2 weeks after DPC sensitization. The treatment denotes: therapeutic diphenylcyclopropenone sensitization with weekly scalp DPC. Sequenced material: whole blood, taken in connection with sensitization to the hapten diphenylcyclopropenone (DPC). Receptor source: a middle-aged man with alopecia areata. Some clones in this sample may be carry-over from other donors' samples.

This rearrangement joins TRBV7-6 to TRBJ2-7, with D possibly TRBD1 on 5 matching bases. V lost 1 base, J lost 0 bases, and 10 bases lay in between. Germline loops: CDR1 SGHVS, CDR2 FNYEAQ. The CDR3 loop spans 15 amino acids. The chain's CDR3 is CASSLGGTTSYEQYF. The CDR3 DNA reads as TGTGCCAGCAGCTTAGGGGGCACCACCTCCTACGAGCAGTACTTC.

The chain carries TRBV19 and TRBJ1-3, with D uncertain. The germline V gene has CDR1 LNHDA and CDR2 SQIVND (reference sequence). The V gene lost 3 bases and the J gene lost 1 base, with 10 bases spanning the gap. The CDR3 has 15 amino acids. The CDR3 region has the DNA TGTGCCAGTAGTATTTGGTCGCCTTCTGGAAACACCATATATTTT. Its protein is CASSIWSPSGNTIYF. The full variable domain, its missing parts supplied by reference TRBV19 and TRBJ1-3, is DGGITQSPKYLFRKEGQNVTLSCEQNLNHDAMYWYRQDPGQGLRLIYYSQIVNDFQKGDIAEGYSVSREKKESFPLTVTSAQKNPTAFYLCASSIWSPSGNTIYFGEGSWLTVV.

The J gene is TRBJ2-1, the V gene TRBV3-1; D gene uncertain. The CDR3 length is 16 residues. CDR1 LGHDT and CDR2 YNNKEL come from the germline V gene (reference sequence). The V end was cut by 1 base, the J end by 8 bases, with 18 bases between. The CDR3 DNA reads TGTGCCAGCAGCCAAGGTTCGGGTATTGGTGTCTATGAGCAGTTCTTC. Its protein product is CASSQGSGIGVYEQFF.

The chain links TRBV29-1 to TRBJ2-7; possible D gene TRBD2, 6 bases. CDR3 length equals 15 residues. Germline V CDR1 and CDR2: SQVTM, ANQGSEA. The V end was cut by 8 bases, the J end by 0 bases, with 20 bases between. The CDR3 DNA reads TGCAGCCTACGGCTTAGCGGAAAGAGCTCCTACGAGCAGTACGTC. This translates into CSLRLSGKSSYEQYV.

Details on this clonotype: A much larger clone is a single base away; this may be a read error. This rearrangement joins TRBV5-1 to TRBJ1-2; 7 positions agree with TRBD1. The CDR3 runs to 14 residues. Germline V gene sequence: CDR1 SGHRS, CDR2 YFSETQ. The CDR3 DNA follows: TGCGCCAGCAGCTTCGGCAGGGGGAGAGATGGCTACAACTTC. Translation gives CASSFGRGRDGYNF.

The gene calls are TRBV10-3 and TRBJ2-5; 11 bases are shared with TRBD1. Germline values: CDR1 ENHRY, CDR2 SYGVKD. The CDR3 extends over 17 amino acids. The ends lost 3 bases at V and 4 bases at J; junction bases unmatched: 10. The CDR3 protein is CAISDPGGQGGGETQYF. CDR3 coding DNA: TGTGCCATCAGTGACCCCGGGGGACAGGGGGGAGGAGAGACCCAGTACTTC.

This clonotype was observed at least ten times. The V call is TRBV7-9, the J call TRBJ1-1; D is unresolved. This CDR3 is 13 amino acids long. Germline lookup yields CDR1 SEHNR and CDR2 FQNEAQ (reference sequence). Trimming took 3 bases from V and 1 from J, leaving 6 bases between them. The CDR3 loop is CASSFTANTEAFF. In nucleotides, the CDR3 is TGTGCCAGCAGCTTCACAGCGAACACTGAAGCTTTCTTT.

The chain combines TRBV6-5 with TRBJ1-4, with a tentative D call TRBD1 (5 bases). The CDR3 length is 13 residues. Between the trimmed V and J ends, which lost 6 bases and 5 bases, there was a span of 10 bases. Germline assignment: CDR1 MNHEY and CDR2 SVGAGI. The CDR3 region is CASRGTENEKLFF. In DNA form, the CDR3 reads TGTGCCAGCAGAGGGACGGAAAATGAAAAACTGTTTTTT.

This clonotype turned up a few times. In nucleotides, the CDR3 is TGTGCCAGCAGCCCCACCAGAACAGTTATAAGGGGGGCCCAGTACTTC. It translates to CASSPTRTVIRGAQYF. The chain is built from TRBV7-3 and TRBJ2-5; D possibly uses TRBD1 or TRBD2 (6 bases each). The CDR3 is made up of 16 amino acids. Germline V gives CDR1 SGHTA, CDR2 FQGTGA. V was shortened by 5 bases and J by 9 bases, with 25 bases between the two germline ends.

This clonotype turned up a few times. The chain employs TRBV2 and TRBJ2-3; TRBD2 matches 9 bases. J gave up 4 bases and V 3 bases, and 14 bases lay outside the gene matches. Germline V gene sequence: CDR1 SNHLY, CDR2 FYNNEI. The CDR3 totals 18 residues. DNA for the CDR3: TGTGCCAGCAGTGATGAGGTAGCGGGAGTTGGGCGGGCAGATACGCAGTATTTT. Amino acid sequence: CASSDEVAGVGRADTQYF.

There are a few counts of this clonotype. V and J are TRBV7-2 and TRBJ1-1, with TRBD1 matching 7 bases. Per germline, CDR1 SGHTA and CDR2 FQGNSA. Trimming took 5 bases from V and 6 from J; bases not matched to a gene: 9. The CDR3 has 14 amino acids. Here the CDR3 reads CASSGRTGWAEAFF. CDR3 in DNA: TGTGCCAGCAGCGGGCGGACAGGCTGGGCTGAAGCTTTCTTT.

This clonotype was seen more than once but under ten times. The chain employs TRBV15 and TRBJ2-5; the D is unclear. This CDR3 has 13 amino acids. CDR1 is LNHNV and CDR2 is YYDKDF in the germline V gene (reference sequence). V was clipped by 5 bases and J by 0 bases, with 7 bases between them. This CDR3 reads CATSSTYQETQYF. The CDR3 region has the DNA TGTGCCACCAGCTCGACTTACCAAGAGACCCAGTACTTC. Supplemented by reference TRBV15 and TRBJ2-5, the full variable domain reads DAMVIQNPRYQVTQFGKPVTLSCSQTLNHNVMYWYQQKSSQAPKLLFHYYDKDFNNEADTPDNFQSRRPNTSFCFLDIRSPGLGDTAMYLCATSSTYQETQYFGPGTRLLVL.

This clonotype turned up a few times. The rearrangement joins TRBV7-2 to TRBJ2-3; maybe TRBD1 (6 bases). This CDR3 comprises 14 residues. The V end lost 2 bases, the J end lost 6 bases, and 12 bases lay between the germline ends. Germline CDR1 reads SGHTA; CDR2 reads FQGNSA. The CDR3 is CASSLSGTSDTQYF. CDR3 in DNA: TGTGCCAGCAGCTTATCCGGGACATCTGATACGCAGTATTTT.

This clonotype was seen only a few times. The chain has TRBV27 and TRBJ2-3; 9 nucleotides line up with TRBD1. Germline loops: CDR1 MNHEY, CDR2 SMNVEV (reference sequence). CDR3 length: 23 amino acids. Unmatched junction bases numbered 36, after V lost 10 bases and J lost 4 bases. This chain's CDR3 is CANPIRDRVMLVAGDGIADTQYF. For the CDR3, the DNA is TGTGCCAACCCAATCCGGGACAGGGTCATGTTGGTGGCGGGAGACGGGATCGCAGATACGCAGTATTTT.

This clonotype came up a few times. The genes are TRBV6-6 and TRBJ2-7, with 9 bases matching TRBD1. The germline V gene has CDR1 MNHNY and CDR2 SVGAGI (reference sequence). The V gene end was trimmed by 8 bases and the J gene end by 5 bases; junction bases not matched to a gene: 7. This CDR3 region has 13 residues. This chain's CDR3 is CASGYRGRHEQYF. CDR3 nucleotides: TGTGCCAGCGGGTACAGGGGGCGGCACGAGCAGTACTTC.

This clonotype has ten or more counts. V usage is TRBV6-2 or TRBV6-3 and J usage is TRBJ1-1, with D unclear. V was cut by 0 bases and J by 2 bases, with 7 bases left in between. Germline assignment: CDR1 MNHEY and CDR2 SVGEGT. The CDR3 spans 14 residues. The CDR3 DNA follows: TGTGCCAGCAGTTACTCGGTGCTTAACACTGAAGCTTTCTTT. Translating gives CASSYSVLNTEAFF.

This clonotype has a handful of counts. The J gene is TRBJ2-2, the V gene TRBV29-1; 9 nucleotides line up with TRBD2. Germline lookup yields CDR1 SQVTM and CDR2 ANQGSEA. This CDR3 is built from 15 residues. The trim removed 4 bases at V and 6 bases at J, leaving 9 bases unmatched. The DNA for the CDR3 is TGCAGCGTTGGACTAGGCGGGAGGGTCGCCGGGGAGCTGTTTTTT. This translates into CSVGLGGRVAGELFF.

V usage is TRBV29-1 and J usage is TRBJ2-7, with D perhaps matching TRBD2 (6 bases). This CDR3 has 13 residues. Germline V gives CDR1 SQVTM, CDR2 ANQGSEA. V dropped 7 bases and J dropped 1 base, with 14 bases sitting between them. The CDR3 loop is CSAPQTRSYEQYV. The DNA of the CDR3 is TGCAGCGCCCCTCAGACTAGATCCTACGAGCAGTACGTC.